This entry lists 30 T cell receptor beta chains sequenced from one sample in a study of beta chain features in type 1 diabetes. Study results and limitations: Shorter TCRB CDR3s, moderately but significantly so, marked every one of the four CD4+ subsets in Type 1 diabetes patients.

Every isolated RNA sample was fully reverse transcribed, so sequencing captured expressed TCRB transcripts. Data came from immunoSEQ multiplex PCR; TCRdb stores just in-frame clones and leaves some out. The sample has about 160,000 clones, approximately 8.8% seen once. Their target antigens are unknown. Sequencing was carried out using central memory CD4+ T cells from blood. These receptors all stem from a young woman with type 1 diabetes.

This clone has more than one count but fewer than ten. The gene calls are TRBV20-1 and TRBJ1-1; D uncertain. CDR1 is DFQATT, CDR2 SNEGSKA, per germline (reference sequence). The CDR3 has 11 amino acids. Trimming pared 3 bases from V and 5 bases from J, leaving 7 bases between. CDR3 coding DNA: TGCAGTGCTAGTCCGGTTACTGAAGCTTTCTTT. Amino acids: CSASPVTEAFF.

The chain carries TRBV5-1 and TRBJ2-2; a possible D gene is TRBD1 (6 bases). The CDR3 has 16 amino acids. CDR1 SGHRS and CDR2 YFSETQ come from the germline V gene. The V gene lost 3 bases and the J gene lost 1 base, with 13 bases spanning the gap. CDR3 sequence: CASSSHSQGNTGELFF. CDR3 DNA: TGCGCCAGCAGCTCACATTCACAGGGGAACACCGGGGAGCTGTTTTTT.

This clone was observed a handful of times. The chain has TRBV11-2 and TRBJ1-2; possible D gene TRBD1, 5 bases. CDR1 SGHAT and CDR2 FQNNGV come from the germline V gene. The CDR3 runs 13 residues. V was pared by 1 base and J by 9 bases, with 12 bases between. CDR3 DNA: TGTGCCAGCAGCTTAGTGGGGGGAACGAGCTACACCTTC. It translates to CASSLVGGTSYTF.

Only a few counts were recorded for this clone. CDR3 DNA sequence: TGTGCCAGCAGCCCCTGGACAGGCGGGGATCAGCCCCAGCATTTT. The encoded protein is CASSPWTGGDQPQHF. V usage is TRBV7-6 and J usage is TRBJ1-5; TRBD1 matches at 7 bases. Germline CDR1 SGHVS, CDR2 FNYEAQ. The J segment lost 5 bases and the V segment lost 5 bases, leaving 9 bases of the junction unmatched. The CDR3 has 15 residues.

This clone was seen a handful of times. CDR3 in amino acids: CASSSQLSQYF. The CDR3 DNA reads TGTGCCAGCAGCTCTCAACTCTCGCAGTACTTC. The chain joins TRBV7-9 to TRBJ2-7; D gene unclear. The CDR3 spans 11 residues. Germline lookup yields CDR1 SEHNR and CDR2 FQNEAQ (reference sequence). V lost 4 bases and J 9 bases, leaving 10 bases between the germline ends.

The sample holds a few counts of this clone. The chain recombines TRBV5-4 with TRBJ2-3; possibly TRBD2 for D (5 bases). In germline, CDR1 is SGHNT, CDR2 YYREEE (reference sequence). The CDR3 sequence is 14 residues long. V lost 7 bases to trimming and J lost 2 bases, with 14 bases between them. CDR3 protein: CASRRTRYTDTQYF. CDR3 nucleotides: TGTGCCAGCCGCAGGACTCGCTACACAGATACGCAGTATTTT.

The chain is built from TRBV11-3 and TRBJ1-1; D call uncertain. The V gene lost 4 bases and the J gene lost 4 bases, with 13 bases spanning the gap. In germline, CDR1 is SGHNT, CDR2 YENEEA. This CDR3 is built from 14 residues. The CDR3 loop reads CASSSRIFSTEAFF. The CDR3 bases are TGTGCCAGCAGCTCCCGTATCTTCTCCACTGAAGCTTTCTTT.

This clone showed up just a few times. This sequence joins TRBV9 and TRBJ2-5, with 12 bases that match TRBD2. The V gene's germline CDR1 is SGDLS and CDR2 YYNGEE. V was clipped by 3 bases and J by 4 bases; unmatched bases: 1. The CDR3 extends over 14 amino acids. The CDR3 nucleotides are TGTGCCAGCAGCGCGGGACTAGCGGGAGAGACCCAGTACTTC. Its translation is CASSAGLAGETQYF. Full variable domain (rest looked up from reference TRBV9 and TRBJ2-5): DSGVTQTPKHLITATGQRVTLRCSPRSGDLSVYWYQQSLDQGLQFLIQYYNGEERAKGNILERFSAQQFPDLHSELNLSSLELGDSALYFCASSAGLAGETQYFGPGTRLLVL.

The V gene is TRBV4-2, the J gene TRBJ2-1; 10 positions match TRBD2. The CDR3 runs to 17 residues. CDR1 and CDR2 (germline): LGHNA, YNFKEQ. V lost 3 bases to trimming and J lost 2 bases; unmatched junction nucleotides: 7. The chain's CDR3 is CASSQEPGTSAYNEQFF. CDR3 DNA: TGTGCCAGCAGCCAGGAGCCGGGGACTAGCGCCTACAATGAGCAGTTCTTC.

The CDR3 sequence: CASSVGLAMYNEQFF. CDR3 DNA sequence: TGTGCCAGCAGCGTAGGGCTAGCGATGTACAATGAGCAGTTCTTC. This rearrangement joins TRBV9 to TRBJ2-1; D perhaps matches TRBD2 (6 bases). V was cut by 0 bases and J by 4 bases, with 11 bases left in between. The CDR3 is made up of 15 amino acids. The germline gives CDR1 SGDLS, CDR2 YYNGEE. The full variable domain, its missing parts supplied by reference TRBV9 and TRBJ2-1, is DSGVTQTPKHLITATGQRVTLRCSPRSGDLSVYWYQQSLDQGLQFLIQYYNGEERAKGNILERFSAQQFPDLHSELNLSSLELGDSALYFCASSVGLAMYNEQFFGPGTRLTVL.

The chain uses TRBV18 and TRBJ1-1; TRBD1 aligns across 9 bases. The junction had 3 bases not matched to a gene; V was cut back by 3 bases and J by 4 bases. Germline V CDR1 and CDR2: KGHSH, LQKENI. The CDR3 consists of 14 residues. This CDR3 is CASSPMTGGTEAFF. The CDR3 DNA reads TGTGCCAGCTCACCTATGACAGGGGGCACTGAAGCTTTCTTT.

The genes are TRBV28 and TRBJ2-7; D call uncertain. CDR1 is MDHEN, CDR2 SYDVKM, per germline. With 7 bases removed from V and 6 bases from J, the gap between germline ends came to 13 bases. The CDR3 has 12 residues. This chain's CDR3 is CASKISGGEQYF. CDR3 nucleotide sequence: TGTGCCAGCAAGATTTCGGGTGGCGAGCAGTACTTC.

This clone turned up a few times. CDR3 protein: CSAQRVAERTGELFF. CDR3 DNA: TGCAGCGCCCAGAGAGTAGCGGAGCGCACCGGGGAGCTGTTTTTT. The chain couples TRBV29-1 to TRBJ2-2; possibly TRBD2 for D (6 bases). The germline CDR1 and CDR2 sequences are SQVTM and ANQGSEA. The ends were cut back, 7 bases at V and 4 bases at J, with 19 bases in the middle. The CDR3 has 15 amino acids.

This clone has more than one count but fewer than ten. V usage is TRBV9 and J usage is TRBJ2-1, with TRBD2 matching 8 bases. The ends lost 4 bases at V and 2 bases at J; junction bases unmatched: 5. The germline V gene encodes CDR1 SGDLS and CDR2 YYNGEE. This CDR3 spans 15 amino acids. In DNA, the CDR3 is TGTGCCAGCAGCCACGGACTAGCCACCTACAATGAGCAGTTCTTC. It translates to CASSHGLATYNEQFF.

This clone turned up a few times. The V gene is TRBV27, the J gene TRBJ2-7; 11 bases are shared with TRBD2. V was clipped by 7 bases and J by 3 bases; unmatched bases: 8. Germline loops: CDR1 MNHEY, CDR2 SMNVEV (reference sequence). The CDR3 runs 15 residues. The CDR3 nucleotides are TGTGCCAGCAAGGGACTAGCGGAATTGGACTACGAGCAGTACTTC. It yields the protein CASKGLAELDYEQYF.

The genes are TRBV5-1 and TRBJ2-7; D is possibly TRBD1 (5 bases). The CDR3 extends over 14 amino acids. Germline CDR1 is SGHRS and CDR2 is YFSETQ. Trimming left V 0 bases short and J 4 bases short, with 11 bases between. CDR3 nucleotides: TGCGCCAGCAGCTTGGAGGGGAAGAAATACGAGCAGTACTTC. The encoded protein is CASSLEGKKYEQYF.

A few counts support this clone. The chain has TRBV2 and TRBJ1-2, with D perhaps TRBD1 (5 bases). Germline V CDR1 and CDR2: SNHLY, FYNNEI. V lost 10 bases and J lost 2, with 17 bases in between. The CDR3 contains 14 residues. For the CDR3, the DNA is TGTGCCAAAGAGGGGACTGCAGGCAACTATGGCTACACCTTC. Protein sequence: CAKEGTAGNYGYTF.

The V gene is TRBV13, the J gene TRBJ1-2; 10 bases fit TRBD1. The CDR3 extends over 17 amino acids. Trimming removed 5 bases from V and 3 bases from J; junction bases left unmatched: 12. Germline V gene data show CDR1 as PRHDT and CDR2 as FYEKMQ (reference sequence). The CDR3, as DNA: TGTGCCAGCAGCCGGGAGGGGACAGGGGTCGGTTACTATGGCTACACCTTC. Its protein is CASSREGTGVGYYGYTF.

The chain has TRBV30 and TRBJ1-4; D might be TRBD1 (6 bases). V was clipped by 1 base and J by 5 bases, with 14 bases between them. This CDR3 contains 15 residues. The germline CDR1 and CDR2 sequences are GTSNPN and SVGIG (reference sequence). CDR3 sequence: CAWSDQTGPNEKLFF. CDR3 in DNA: TGTGCCTGGAGTGATCAGACAGGCCCCAATGAAAAACTGTTTTTT.

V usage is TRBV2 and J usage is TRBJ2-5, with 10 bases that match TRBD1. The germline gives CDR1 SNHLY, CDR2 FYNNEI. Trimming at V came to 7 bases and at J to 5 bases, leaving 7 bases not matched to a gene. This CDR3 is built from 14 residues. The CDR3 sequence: CASKGDRGLETQYF. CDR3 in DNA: TGTGCCAGCAAAGGGGACAGGGGATTGGAGACCCAGTACTTC. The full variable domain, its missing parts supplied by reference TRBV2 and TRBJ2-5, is EPEVTQTPSHQVTQMGQEVILRCVPISNHLYFYWYRQILGQKVEFLVSFYNNEISEKSEIFDDQFSVERPDGSNFTLKIRSTKLEDSAMYFCASKGDRGLETQYFGPGTRLLVL.

The CDR3 loop is CASSIGRDGYTF. In nucleotides, the CDR3 is TGTGCCAGTAGTATAGGACGGGATGGCTACACCTTC. The chain uses TRBV19 and TRBJ1-2; D gene unclear. The CDR3 extends over 12 amino acids. Between the trimmed V and J ends, which lost 1 base and 6 bases, there was a span of 6 bases. CDR1 and CDR2 from the germline V gene are LNHDA and SQIVND (reference sequence).

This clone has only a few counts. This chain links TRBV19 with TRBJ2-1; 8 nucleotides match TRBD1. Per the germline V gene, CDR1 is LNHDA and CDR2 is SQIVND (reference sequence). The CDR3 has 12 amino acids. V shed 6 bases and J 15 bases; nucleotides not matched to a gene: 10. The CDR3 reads CASSYRDRPPFF. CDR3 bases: TGTGCCAGTAGCTACCGGGACAGGCCCCCGTTCTTC.

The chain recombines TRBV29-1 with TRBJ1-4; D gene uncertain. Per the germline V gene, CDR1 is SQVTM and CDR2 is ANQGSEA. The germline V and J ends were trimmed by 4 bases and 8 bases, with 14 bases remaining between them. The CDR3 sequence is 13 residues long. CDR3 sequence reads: CSVARGAGEKLFF. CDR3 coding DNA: TGCAGCGTTGCTCGAGGCGCCGGGGAAAAACTGTTTTTT. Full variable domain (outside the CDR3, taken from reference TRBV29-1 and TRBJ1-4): SAVISQKPSRDICQRGTSLTIQCQVDSQVTMMFWYRQQPGQSLTLIATANQGSEATYESGFVIDKFPISRPNLTFSTLTVSNMSPEDSSIYLCSVARGAGEKLFFGSGTQLSVL.

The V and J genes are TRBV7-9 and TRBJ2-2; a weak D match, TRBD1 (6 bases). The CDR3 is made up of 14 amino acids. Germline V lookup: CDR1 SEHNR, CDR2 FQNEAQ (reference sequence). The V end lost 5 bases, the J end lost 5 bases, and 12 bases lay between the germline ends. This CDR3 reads CASSVQGGTGELFF. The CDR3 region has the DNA TGTGCCAGCAGCGTACAGGGCGGAACCGGGGAGCTGTTTTTT.

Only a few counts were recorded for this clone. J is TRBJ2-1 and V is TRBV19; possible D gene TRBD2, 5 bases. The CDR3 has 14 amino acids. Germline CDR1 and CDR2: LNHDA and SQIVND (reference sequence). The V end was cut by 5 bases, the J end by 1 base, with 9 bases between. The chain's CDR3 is CASSRGRSYNEQFF. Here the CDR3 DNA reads TGTGCCAGTAGTCGGGGTAGGTCCTACAATGAGCAGTTCTTC.

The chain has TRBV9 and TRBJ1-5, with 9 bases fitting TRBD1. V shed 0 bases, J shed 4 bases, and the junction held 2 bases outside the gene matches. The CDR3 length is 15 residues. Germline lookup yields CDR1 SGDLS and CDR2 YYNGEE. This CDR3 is CASSVGGTGNQPQHF. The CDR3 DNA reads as TGTGCCAGCAGCGTAGGGGGGACAGGGAATCAGCCCCAGCATTTT.

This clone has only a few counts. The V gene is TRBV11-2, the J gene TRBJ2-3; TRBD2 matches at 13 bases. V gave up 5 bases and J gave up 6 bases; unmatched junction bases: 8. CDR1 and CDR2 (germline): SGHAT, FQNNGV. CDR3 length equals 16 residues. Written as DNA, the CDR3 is TGTGCCAGCAGCCTTGCGACTAGCGGGAGGACGGATACGCAGTATTTT. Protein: CASSLATSGRTDTQYF.

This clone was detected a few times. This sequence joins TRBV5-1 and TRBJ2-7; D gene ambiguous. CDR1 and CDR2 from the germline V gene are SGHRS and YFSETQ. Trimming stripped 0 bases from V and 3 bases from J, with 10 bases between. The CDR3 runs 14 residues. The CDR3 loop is CASSLDPGGYEQYF. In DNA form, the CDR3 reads TGCGCCAGCAGCTTGGATCCAGGTGGCTACGAGCAGTACTTC.

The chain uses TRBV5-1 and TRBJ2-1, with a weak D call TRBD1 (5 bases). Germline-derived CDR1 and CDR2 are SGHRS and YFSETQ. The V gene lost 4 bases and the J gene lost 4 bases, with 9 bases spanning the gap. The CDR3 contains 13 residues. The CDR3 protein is CASSTDSYNEQFF. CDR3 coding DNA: TGCGCCAGCAGCACTGACAGTTACAATGAGCAGTTCTTC. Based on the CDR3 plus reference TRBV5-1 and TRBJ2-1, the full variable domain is KAGVTQTPRYLIKTRGQQVTLSCSPISGHRSVSWYQQTPGQGLQFLFEYFSETQRNKGNFPGRFSGRQFSNSRSEMNVSTLELGDSALYLCASSTDSYNEQFFGPGTRLTVL.

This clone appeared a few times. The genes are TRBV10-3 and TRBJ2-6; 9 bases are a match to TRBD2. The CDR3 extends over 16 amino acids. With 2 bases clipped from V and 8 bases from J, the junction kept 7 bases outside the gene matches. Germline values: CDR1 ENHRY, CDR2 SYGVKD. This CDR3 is CAISEIAGVQTNVLTF. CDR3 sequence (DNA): TGTGCCATCAGTGAGATAGCGGGAGTACAAACCAACGTCCTGACTTTC.